Listed below are T cell receptor beta chains from one sample, sequenced in a study of shared clonotypes between healthy human individuals. The table came from immunoSEQ multiplex PCR; TCRdb's copy has only in-frame clones and leaves some out. The sample contains about 2.4 million clones, over 85% of which appear only once. What was sequenced was naive CD4+ T cells from PBMCs. The receptors were sampled from a man younger than 35 in good health. Some clones in this sample may be carry-over from other donors' samples. Each CDR3 is given with its conserved first and last residue. A D gene is named only where the DNA matches it firmly. Not all rows give a size; the values are once, few, many and, for expanded clones, a class.

J: TRBJ1-3; size: .; V: TRBV2; D: .; DNA: TGTGCCACCGGGACTTACTCTGGAAACACCATATATTTT; CDR3: CATGTYSGNTIYF
J: TRBJ1-1; size: .; V: TRBV7-9; D: .; DNA: TGTGCCAGCAGCTTAGTATGGACGAACACTGAAGCTTTCTTT; CDR3: CASSLVWTNTEAFF
J: TRBJ1-2; size: .; V: TRBV6-4; D: TRBD1; DNA: TGTGCCAGCAAAGCCGAGACAGGGAGGCACTATGGCTACACCTTC; CDR3: CASKAETGRHYGYTF
J: TRBJ2-5; size: .; V: TRBV28; D: .; DNA: TGTGCCAGCAGTTGGAAGGGGAGGCAAGAGACCCAGTACTTC; CDR3: CASSWKGRQETQYF
J: TRBJ2-1; size: .; V: TRBV9; D: .; DNA: TGTGCCAGCAGCGCCCGTGCTTCGGGACCCTGGAGCGATGAGCAGTTCTTC; CDR3: CASSARASGPWSDEQFF
J: TRBJ1-2; size: .; V: TRBV6-5; D: .; DNA: TGTGCCAGCAGTTTTACAGGGTCCGGTGGCTACACCTTC; CDR3: CASSFTGSGGYTF
J: TRBJ1-1; size: .; V: TRBV28; D: .; DNA: TGTGCCAGCACCATTCCGGGGGGGGGATGGACTGAAGCTTTCTTT; CDR3: CASTIPGGGWTEAFF
J: TRBJ1-4; size: .; V: TRBV19; D: .; DNA: TGTGCCAGTAGTGGCGCATGGCGCAGTAATGAAAAACTGTTTTTT; CDR3: CASSGAWRSNEKLFF
J: TRBJ1-1; size: .; V: TRBV5-1; D: TRBD1; DNA: TGCGCCAGCAGCTTACAGGGGAACGGGAACACTGAAGCTTTCTTT; CDR3: CASSLQGNGNTEAFF
J: TRBJ2-7; size: once; V: TRBV5-4; D: .; DNA: TGTGCCAGCAACCCTGGGGGGCCTAGCTCCTACGAGCAGTACTTC; CDR3: CASNPGGPSSYEQYF
J: TRBJ2-7; size: many; V: TRBV28; D: TRBD2; DNA: TGTGCCAGCAGTTCATCCTCGGGGGGGCGACCTCTCGAGCAGTACTTC; CDR3: CASSSSSGGRPLEQYF
J: TRBJ2-3; size: .; V: TRBV2; D: .; DNA: TGTGCCAGCAGTGAAGGGGCGACGCAGTATTTT; CDR3: CASSEGATQYF
J: TRBJ2-5; size: .; V: TRBV29-1; D: TRBD2; DNA: TGCAGCGTTGAAGGGGCGGGAGGGCCGTCCGAGACCCAGTACTTC; CDR3: CSVEGAGGPSETQYF
J: TRBJ1-5; size: .; V: TRBV18; D: .; DNA: TGTGCCAGCACTAGGGGGGGAAGGGGCAATCAGCCCCAGCATTTT; CDR3: CASTRGGRGNQPQHF
J: TRBJ2-3; size: .; V: TRBV4-1; D: TRBD2; DNA: TGCGCCAGCAGCCAAGTCTTGGCCAGCGGGAGGGATACGCAGTATTTT; CDR3: CASSQVLASGRDTQYF
J: TRBJ1-3; size: .; V: TRBV28; D: TRBD1; DNA: TGTGCCAGCAGCCGGGACAGCCTTTCCTCTGGAAACACCATATATTTT; CDR3: CASSRDSLSSGNTIYF
J: TRBJ2-7; size: .; V: TRBV2; D: TRBD1; DNA: TGTGCCAGCAGCCAAACGGGACAGGCGGGGCGCGGGCAGTACTTC; CDR3: CASSQTGQAGRGQYF
J: TRBJ2-2; size: .; V: TRBV29-1; D: TRBD2; DNA: TGCAGCGTTGCCAAACTAGCGGGGTACACCGGGGAGCTGTTTTTT; CDR3: CSVAKLAGYTGELFF
J: TRBJ2-1; size: .; V: TRBV7-3; D: TRBD1; DNA: TGTGCCAGCAGCTCCGGGACAGGGGATGGAAATGAGCAGTTCTTC; CDR3: CASSSGTGDGNEQFF
J: TRBJ2-5; size: .; V: TRBV28; D: .; DNA: TGTGCCAGCAGCCGGCCCCCCACAGGGGAGACCCAGTACTTC; CDR3: CASSRPPTGETQYF
J: TRBJ1-2; size: .; V: TRBV29-1; D: .; DNA: TGCAGCGGTACTTTGCCGAGCTATGGCTACACCTTC; CDR3: CSGTLPSYGYTF
J: TRBJ1-5; size: once; V: TRBV10-3; D: .; DNA: TGTGCCATCAGTGAAACAGGAAATCAGCCCCAGCATTTT; CDR3: CAISETGNQPQHF